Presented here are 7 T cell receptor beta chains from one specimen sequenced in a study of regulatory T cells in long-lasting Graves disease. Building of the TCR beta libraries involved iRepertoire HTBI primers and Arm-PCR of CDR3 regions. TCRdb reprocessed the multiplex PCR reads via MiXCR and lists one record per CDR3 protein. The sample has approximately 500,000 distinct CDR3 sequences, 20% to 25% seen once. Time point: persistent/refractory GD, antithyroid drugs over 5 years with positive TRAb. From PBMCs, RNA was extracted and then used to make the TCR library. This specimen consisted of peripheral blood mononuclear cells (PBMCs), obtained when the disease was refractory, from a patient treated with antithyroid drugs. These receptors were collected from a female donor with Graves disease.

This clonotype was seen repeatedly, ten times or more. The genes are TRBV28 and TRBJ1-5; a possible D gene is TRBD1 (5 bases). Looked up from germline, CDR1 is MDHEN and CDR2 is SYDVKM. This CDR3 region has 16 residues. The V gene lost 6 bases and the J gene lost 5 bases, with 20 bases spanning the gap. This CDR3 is CASRKTVAYRDQPQHF. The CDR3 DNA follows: TGTGCCAGCAGAAAGACAGTGGCGTATCGGGATCAGCCCCAGCATTTT.

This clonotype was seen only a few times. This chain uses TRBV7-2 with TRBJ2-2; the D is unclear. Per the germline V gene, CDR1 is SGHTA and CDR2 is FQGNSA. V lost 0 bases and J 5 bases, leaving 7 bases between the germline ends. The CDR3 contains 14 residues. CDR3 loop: CASSLAPVTGELFF. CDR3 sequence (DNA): TGTGCCAGCAGCTTAGCGCCCGTTACCGGGGAGCTGTTTTTT.

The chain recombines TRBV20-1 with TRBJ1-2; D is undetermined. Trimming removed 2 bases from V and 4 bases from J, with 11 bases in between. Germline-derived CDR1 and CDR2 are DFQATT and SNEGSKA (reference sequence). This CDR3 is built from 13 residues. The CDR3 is CSARPKGPYGYTF. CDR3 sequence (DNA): TGCAGTGCTAGACCAAAAGGACCCTATGGCTACACCTTC.

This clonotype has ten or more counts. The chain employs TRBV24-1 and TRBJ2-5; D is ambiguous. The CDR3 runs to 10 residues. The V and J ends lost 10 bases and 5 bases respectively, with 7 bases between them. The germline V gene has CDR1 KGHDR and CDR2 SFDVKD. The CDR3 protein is CATHKETQYF. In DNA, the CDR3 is TGTGCCACACATAAGGAGACCCAGTACTTC.

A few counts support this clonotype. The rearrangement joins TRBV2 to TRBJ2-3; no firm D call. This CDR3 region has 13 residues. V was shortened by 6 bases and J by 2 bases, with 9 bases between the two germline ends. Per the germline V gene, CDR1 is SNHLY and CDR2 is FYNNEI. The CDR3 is CASSGPLTDTQYF. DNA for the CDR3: TGTGCCAGCAGCGGACCCCTCACAGATACGCAGTATTTT.

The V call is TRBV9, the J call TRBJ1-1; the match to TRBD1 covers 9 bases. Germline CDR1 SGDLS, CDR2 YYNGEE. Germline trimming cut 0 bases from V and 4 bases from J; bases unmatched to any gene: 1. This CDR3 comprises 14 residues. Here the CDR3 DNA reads TGTGCCAGCAGCGTAGAGGGACAGGGCACTGAAGCTTTCTTT. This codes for CASSVEGQGTEAFF.

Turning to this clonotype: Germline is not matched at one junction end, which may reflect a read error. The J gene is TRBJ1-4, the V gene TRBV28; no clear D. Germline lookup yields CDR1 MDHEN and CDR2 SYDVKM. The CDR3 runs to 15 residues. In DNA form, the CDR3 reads TGTGCCAGCAGTTTAGGGTTTGCAACTAATGAAGAACTGTTTTTT. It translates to CASSLGFATNEELFF.